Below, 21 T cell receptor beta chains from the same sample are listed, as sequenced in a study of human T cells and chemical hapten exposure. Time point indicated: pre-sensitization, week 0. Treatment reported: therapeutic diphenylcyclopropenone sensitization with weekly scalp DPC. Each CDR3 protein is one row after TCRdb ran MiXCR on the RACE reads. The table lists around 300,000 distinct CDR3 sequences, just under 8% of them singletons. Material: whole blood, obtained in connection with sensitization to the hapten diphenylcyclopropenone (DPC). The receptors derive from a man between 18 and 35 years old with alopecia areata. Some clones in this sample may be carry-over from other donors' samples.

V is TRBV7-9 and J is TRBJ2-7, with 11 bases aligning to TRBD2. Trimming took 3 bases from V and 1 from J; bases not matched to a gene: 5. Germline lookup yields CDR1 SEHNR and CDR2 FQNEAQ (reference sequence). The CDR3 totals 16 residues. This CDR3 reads CASSFILAGASYEQYV. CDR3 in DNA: TGTGCCAGCAGCTTTATACTAGCGGGGGCGTCCTACGAGCAGTACGTC.

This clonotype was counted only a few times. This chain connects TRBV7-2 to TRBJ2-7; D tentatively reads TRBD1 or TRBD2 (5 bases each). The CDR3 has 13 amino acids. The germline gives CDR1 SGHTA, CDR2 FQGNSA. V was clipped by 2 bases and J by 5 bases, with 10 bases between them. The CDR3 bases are TGTGCCAGCAGCTTAAGGGGACCCCACGAGCAGTACTTC. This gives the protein CASSLRGPHEQYF. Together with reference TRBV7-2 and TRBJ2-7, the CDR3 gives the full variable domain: GAGVSQSPSNKVTEKGKDVELRCDPISGHTALYWYRQSLGQGLEFLIYFQGNSAPDKSGLPSDRFSAERTGGSVSTLTIQRTQQEDSAVYLCASSLRGPHEQYFGPGTRLTVT.

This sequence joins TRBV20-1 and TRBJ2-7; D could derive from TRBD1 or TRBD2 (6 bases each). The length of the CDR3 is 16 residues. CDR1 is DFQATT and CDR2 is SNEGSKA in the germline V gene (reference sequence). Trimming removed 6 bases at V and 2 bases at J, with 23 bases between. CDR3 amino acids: CSAFRPELRGAYEQYF. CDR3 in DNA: TGCAGTGCCTTTCGACCGGAGTTGAGGGGGGCCTACGAGCAGTACTTC.

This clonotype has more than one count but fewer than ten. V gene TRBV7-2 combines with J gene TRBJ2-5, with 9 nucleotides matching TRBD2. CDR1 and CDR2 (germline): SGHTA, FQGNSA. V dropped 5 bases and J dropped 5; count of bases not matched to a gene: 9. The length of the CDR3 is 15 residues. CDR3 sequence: CASSISGGRVETQYF. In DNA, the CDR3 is TGTGCCAGCAGCATAAGCGGGGGGCGCGTGGAGACCCAGTACTTC.

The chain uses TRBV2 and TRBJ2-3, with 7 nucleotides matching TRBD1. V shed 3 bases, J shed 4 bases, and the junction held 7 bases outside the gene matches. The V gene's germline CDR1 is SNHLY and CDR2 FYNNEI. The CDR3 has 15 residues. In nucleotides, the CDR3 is TGTGCCAGCAGTGAGATGGACAGGTTTGCAGATACGCAGTATTTT. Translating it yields CASSEMDRFADTQYF.

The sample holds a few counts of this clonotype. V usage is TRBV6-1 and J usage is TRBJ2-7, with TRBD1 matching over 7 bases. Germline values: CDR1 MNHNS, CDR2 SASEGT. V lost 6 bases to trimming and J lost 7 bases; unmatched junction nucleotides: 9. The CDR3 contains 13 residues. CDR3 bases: TGTGCCAGCAGGAAGACAGGGCCAGAGGAGCAGTACTTC. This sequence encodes CASRKTGPEEQYF.

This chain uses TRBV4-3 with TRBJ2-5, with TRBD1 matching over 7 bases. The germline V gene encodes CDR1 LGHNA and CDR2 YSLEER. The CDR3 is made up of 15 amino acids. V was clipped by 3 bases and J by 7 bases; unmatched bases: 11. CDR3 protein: CASSHRQGQGVTQYF. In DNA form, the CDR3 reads TGCGCCAGCAGCCACAGACAGGGTCAAGGGGTGACCCAGTACTTC.

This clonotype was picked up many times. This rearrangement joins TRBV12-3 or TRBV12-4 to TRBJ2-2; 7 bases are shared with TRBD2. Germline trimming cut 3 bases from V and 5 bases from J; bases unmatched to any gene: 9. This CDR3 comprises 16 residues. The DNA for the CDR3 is TGTGCCAGCAGTTTGTCTGTGTGGGAGGGAACCGGGGAGCTGTTTTTT. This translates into CASSLSVWEGTGELFF.

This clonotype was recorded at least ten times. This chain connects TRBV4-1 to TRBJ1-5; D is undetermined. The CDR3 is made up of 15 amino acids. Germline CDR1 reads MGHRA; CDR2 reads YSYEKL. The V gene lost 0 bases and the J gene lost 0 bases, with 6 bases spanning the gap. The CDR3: CASSQDSLSNQPQHF. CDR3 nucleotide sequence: TGCGCCAGCAGCCAAGATAGCCTTAGCAATCAGCCCCAGCATTTT.

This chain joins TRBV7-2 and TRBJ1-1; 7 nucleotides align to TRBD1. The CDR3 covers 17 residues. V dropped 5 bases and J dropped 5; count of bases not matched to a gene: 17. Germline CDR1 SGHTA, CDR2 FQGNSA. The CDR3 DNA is TGTGCCAGCAGCCTGTTACAGGGGTCTAACCCTCCGACTGAAGCTTTCTTT. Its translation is CASSLLQGSNPPTEAFF.

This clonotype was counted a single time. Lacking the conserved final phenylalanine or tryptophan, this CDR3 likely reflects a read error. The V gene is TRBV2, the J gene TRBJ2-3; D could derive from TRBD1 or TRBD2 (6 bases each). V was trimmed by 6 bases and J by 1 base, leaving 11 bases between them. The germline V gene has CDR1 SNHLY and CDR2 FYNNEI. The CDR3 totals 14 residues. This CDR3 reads CASRPGGGTDTQYS. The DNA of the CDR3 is TGTGCCAGCAGACCCGGGGGCGGCACAGATACGCAGTATTCT.

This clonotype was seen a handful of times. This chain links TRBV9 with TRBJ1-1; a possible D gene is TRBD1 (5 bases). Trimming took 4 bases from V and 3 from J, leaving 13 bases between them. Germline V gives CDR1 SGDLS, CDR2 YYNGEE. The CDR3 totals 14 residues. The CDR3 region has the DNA TGTGCCAGCAGCACCAGGGACCGAGACACTGAAGCTTTCTTT. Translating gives CASSTRDRDTEAFF.

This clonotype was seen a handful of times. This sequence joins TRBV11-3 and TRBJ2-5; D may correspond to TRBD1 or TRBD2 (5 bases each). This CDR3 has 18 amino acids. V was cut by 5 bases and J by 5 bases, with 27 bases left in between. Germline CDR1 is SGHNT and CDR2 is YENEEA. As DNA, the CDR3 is TGTGCCAGCAGCCCGAACCCGCCGGGGACGGGTACGGGGGAGACCCAGTACTTC. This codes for CASSPNPPGTGTGETQYF.

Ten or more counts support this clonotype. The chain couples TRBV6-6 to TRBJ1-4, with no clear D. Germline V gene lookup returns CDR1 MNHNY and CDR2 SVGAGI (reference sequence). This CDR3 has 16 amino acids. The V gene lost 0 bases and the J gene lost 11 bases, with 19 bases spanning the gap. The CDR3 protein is CASSYSKSRPLRKLFF. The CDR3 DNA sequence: TGTGCCAGCAGTTACTCGAAGTCCAGGCCTTTGCGGAAACTGTTTTTT.

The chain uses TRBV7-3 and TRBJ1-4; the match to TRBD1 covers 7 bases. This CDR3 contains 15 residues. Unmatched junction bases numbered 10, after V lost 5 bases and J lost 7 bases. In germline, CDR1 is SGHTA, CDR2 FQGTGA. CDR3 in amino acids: CASSVQGSESEKLFF. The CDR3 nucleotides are TGTGCCAGCAGCGTACAGGGGAGTGAAAGTGAAAAACTGTTTTTT.

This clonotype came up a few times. For the CDR3, the DNA is TGTGCCAGCAGTCCATACCGGACAGATACGCAGTATTTT. This translates into CASSPYRTDTQYF. The chain has TRBV6-5 and TRBJ2-3, with D hard to call. Per the germline V gene, CDR1 is MNHEY and CDR2 is SVGAGI. Trimming shortened V by 5 bases and J by 3 bases, and 9 bases separated the two germline ends. This CDR3 is 13 amino acids long.

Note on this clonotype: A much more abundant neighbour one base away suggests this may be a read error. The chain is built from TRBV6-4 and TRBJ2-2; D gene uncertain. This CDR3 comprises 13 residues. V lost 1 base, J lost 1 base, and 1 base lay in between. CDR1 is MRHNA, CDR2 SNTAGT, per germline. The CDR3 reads CASSDWNTGELFF. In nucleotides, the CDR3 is TGTGCCAGCAGTGACTGGAACACCGGGGAGCTGTTTTTT.

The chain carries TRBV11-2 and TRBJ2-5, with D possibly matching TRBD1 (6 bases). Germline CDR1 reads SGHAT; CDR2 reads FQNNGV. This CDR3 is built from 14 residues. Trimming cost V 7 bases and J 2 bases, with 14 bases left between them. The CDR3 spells CASNILGTQETQYF. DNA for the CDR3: TGTGCCAGCAACATTCTGGGGACACAAGAGACCCAGTACTTC.

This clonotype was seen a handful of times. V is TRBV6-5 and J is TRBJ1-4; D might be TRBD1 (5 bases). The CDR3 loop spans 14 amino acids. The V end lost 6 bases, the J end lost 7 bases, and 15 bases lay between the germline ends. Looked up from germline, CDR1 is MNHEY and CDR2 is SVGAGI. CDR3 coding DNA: TGTGCCAGCAGAACCCGGGACGGAATTGAAAAACTGTTTTTT. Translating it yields CASRTRDGIEKLFF.

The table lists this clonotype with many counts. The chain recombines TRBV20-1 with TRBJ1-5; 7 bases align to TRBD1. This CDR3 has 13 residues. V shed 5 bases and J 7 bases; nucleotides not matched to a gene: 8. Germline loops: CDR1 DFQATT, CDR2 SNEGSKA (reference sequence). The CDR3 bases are TGCAGTGCTGGTAGACAGGGATCCCAGCCCCAGCATTTT. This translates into CSAGRQGSQPQHF.

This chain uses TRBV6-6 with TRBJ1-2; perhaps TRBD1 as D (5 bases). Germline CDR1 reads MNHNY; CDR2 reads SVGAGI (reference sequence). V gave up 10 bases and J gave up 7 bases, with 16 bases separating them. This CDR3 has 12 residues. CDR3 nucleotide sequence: TGTGCCACCTCCGGGACCGAGTTTGGCTACACCTTC. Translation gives CATSGTEFGYTF.